Below are 8 T cell receptor beta chains sequenced from a single sample in a study of sequential checkpoint blockade in melanoma. Here immunoSEQ multiplex PCR was the method, and the copy in TCRdb shows in-frame clones only, minus some. This table holds 35,000 to 40,000 clones, over 30% found once. Treatment meaning: randomized to nivolumab then ipilimumab (arm A) or the reverse (arm B). The material sequenced was tumor tissue (inferred from file names), taken from a patient given nivolumab and ipilimumab in sequence. Source of these receptors: a human donor with melanoma.

Only a few counts were recorded for this clone. The chain links TRBV4-1 to TRBJ1-1; no clear D. Deletions cut 0 bases from V and 6 bases from J, with 14 bases between. The CDR3 runs to 15 residues. From germline, CDR1 is MGHRA and CDR2 YSYEKL. The CDR3 DNA is TGCGCCAGCAGCCAAGATCTCCTCAGAGGCCCTGAAGCTTTCTTT. This gives the protein CASSQDLLRGPEAFF.

J is TRBJ2-1 and V is TRBV19, with no clear D. V shed 4 bases and J shed 2 bases, with 0 bases lying between them. This CDR3 is 11 amino acids long. Germline CDR1 is LNHDA and CDR2 is SQIVND (reference sequence). The CDR3 nucleotides read TGTGCCAGTAGTACCTACAATGAGCAGTTCTTC. It yields the protein CASSTYNEQFF.

The CDR3: CASKQGHFGRPQHF. The CDR3 DNA follows: TGTGCCAGCAAACAAGGGCATTTTGGCCGGCCCCAGCATTTT. V usage is TRBV6-8 and J usage is TRBJ1-5; D is unclear. The germline gives CDR1 MNHGY, CDR2 SAAAGT. The CDR3 runs 14 residues. V shed 7 bases and J shed 9 bases, with 19 bases lying between them.

J is TRBJ1-2 and V is TRBV6-8, with D perhaps matching TRBD1 (5 bases). The V end was cut by 6 bases, the J end by 6 bases, with 11 bases between. There are 12 residues in the CDR3. The germline CDR1 and CDR2 sequences are MNHGY and SAAAGT. The CDR3 nucleotides read TGTGCCAGCAGATCCGGGACCCATGGCTACACCTTC. Its protein is CASRSGTHGYTF.

V and J are TRBV19 and TRBJ1-2, with no clear D. The CDR3 is 16 amino acids. Trimming took 5 bases from V and 8 from J, leaving 24 bases between them. From germline, CDR1 is LNHDA and CDR2 SQIVND (reference sequence). In nucleotides, the CDR3 is TGTGCCAGTAGTTGGCGACGGCAGACAATCTATGGCGGCTACACCTTC. This sequence encodes CASSWRRQTIYGGYTF.

The J gene is TRBJ2-1, the V gene TRBV10-3; 13 bases are shared with TRBD2. Germline CDR1 is ENHRY and CDR2 is SYGVKD. With 10 bases clipped from V and 6 bases from J, the junction kept 3 bases outside the gene matches. The CDR3 spans 13 residues. CDR3 coding DNA: TGTGCCAGTAGACTAGCGGGGGGCAATGAGCAGTTCTTC. Residues: CASRLAGGNEQFF.

This clone was observed a handful of times. The gene calls are TRBV5-1 and TRBJ1-1, with a tentative D call TRBD1 (6 bases). The germline V and J ends were trimmed by 7 bases and 3 bases, with 16 bases remaining between them. The germline gives CDR1 SGHRS, CDR2 YFSETQ. The length of the CDR3 is 14 residues. CDR3 residues: CASRGGGGDTEAFF. CDR3 nucleotides: TGCGCCAGCCGGGGCGGAGGGGGAGACACTGAAGCTTTCTTT.

The chain carries TRBV19 and TRBJ1-6, with 7 bases aligning to TRBD1. The germline V gene has CDR1 LNHDA and CDR2 SQIVND (reference sequence). V trimming: 7 bases; J trimming: 5 bases; junction bases outside the gene matches: 2. The CDR3 consists of 13 residues. The CDR3: CASTGQNNSPLHF. The CDR3 DNA sequence: TGTGCCAGTACGGGACAGAATAATTCACCCCTCCACTTT. The full variable domain, its missing parts supplied by reference TRBV19 and TRBJ1-6, is DGGITQSPKYLFRKEGQNVTLSCEQNLNHDAMYWYRQDPGQGLRLIYYSQIVNDFQKGDIAEGYSVSREKKESFPLTVTSAQKNPTAFYLCASTGQNNSPLHFGNGTRLTVT.